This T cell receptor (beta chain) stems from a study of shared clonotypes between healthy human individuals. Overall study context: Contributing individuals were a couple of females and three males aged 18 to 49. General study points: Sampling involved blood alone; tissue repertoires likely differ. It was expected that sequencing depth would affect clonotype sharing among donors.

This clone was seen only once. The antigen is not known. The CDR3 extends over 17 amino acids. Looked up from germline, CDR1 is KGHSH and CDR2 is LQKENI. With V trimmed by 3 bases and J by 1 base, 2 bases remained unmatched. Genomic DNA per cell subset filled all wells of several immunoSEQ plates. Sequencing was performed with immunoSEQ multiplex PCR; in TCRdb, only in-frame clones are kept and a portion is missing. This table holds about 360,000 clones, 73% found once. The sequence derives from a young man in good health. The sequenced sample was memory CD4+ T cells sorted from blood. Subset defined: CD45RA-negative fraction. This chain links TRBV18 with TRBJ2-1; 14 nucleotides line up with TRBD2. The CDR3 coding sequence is TGTGCCAGCTCACCGGGACTAGCGGGAGTATCCTACAATGAGCAGTTCTTC. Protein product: CASSPGLAGVSYNEQFF.